This T cell receptor beta chain was retrieved from a study of OX40 agonist ivuxolimab in advanced cancers. CDR1 and CDR2 from the germline V gene are GTSNPN and SVGIG (reference sequence). The CDR3 sequence is 15 residues long. The V and J ends lost 4 bases and 5 bases respectively, with 20 bases between them. Sequenced by immunoSEQ multiplex PCR; TCRdb stores in-frame clones only, minus some. The sample includes 55,000 to 75,000 clones, 85% of them seen just once. The TCR comes from an adult with an advanced solid tumor such as melanoma, head and neck, liver or kidney cancer. Specimen: CD4+ or CD8+ T cells sorted from blood, collected in a trial of the OX40 agonist ivuxolimab. The chain couples TRBV30 to TRBJ1-2; D gene ambiguous. CDR3 loop: CAWTLRGASTYGYTF. The CDR3 bases are TGTGCCTGGACGCTGCGAGGCGCTAGCACGTATGGCTACACCTTC. The full variable domain, with the rest looked up from reference TRBV30 and TRBJ1-2, is SQTIHQWPATLVQPVGSPLSLECTVEGTSNPNLYWYRQAAGRGLQLLFYSVGIGQISSEVPQNLSASRPQDRQFILSSKKLLLSDSGFYLCAWTLRGASTYGYTFGSGTRLTVV.